Sequencing of this TCR beta chain was carried out in a study of OX40 agonist ivuxolimab in advanced cancers. Study information: Ivuxolimab, which patients received intravenously every 2 weeks, was dosed at 0.01 to 10 mg/kg. General study results and limits: There were, on average, more expanded clones in CD8+ T cells than in CD4+. Clonal expansion among partial responders at 0.1-3.0 mg/kg ranked near the lowest.

As concerns this clone: The target antigen is unknown.

The trim removed 2 bases at V and 1 base at J, leaving 8 bases unmatched. Germline V gene sequence: CDR1 SGHRS, CDR2 YFSETQ. The CDR3 extends over 19 amino acids. Some clones are missing from TCRdb's copy, which holds only in-frame ones; the method was immunoSEQ multiplex PCR. The table lists 95,000 to 150,000 clones, about 90% of them singletons. The clonotype was recovered from an adult with an advanced solid tumor such as melanoma, head and neck, liver or kidney cancer. The sequencing used CD4+ or CD8+ T cells sorted from blood, collected in a trial of the OX40 agonist ivuxolimab. The chain joins TRBV5-1 to TRBJ2-1; 14 positions match TRBD2. The CDR3 loop is CASSFGTSGSHSSYNEQFF. The CDR3 DNA follows: TGCGCCAGCAGCTTCGGGACTAGCGGGAGTCATAGTTCCTACAATGAGCAGTTCTTC.